This T cell receptor beta chain emerged from a study of blood T cell repertoires in COVID-19. The repertoire was sequenced with immunoSEQ multiplex PCR; TCRdb's copy has only in-frame clones and lacks some. Among roughly 86,000 clones listed, more than 75% were seen once. This clonotype was sampled from a man aged 40-50 years with acute or convalescent COVID-19. The sample taken for sequencing was peripheral blood.

CDR3 amino acids: CASSLGQGSNQPQHF. The CDR3 nucleotides read TGTGCCAGCAGTTTGGGGCAGGGCAGCAATCAGCCCCAGCATTTT. J is TRBJ1-5 and V is TRBV27; TRBD1 might be the D (5 bases). V lost 3 bases and J 1 base, leaving 10 bases between the germline ends. This CDR3 has 15 amino acids. CDR1 is MNHEY, CDR2 SMNVEV, per germline (reference sequence).